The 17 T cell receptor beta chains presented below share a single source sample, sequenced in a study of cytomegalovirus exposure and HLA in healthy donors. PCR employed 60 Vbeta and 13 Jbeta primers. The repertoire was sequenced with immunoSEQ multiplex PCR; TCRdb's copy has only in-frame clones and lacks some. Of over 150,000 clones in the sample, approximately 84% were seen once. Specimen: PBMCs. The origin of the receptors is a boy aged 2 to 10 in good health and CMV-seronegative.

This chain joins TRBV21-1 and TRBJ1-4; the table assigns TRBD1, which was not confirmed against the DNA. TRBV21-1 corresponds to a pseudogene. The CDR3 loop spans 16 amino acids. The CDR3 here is CASSPIPDRVNEKLFF. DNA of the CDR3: TGTGCCAGCAGCCCGATACCAGACAGGGTTAATGAAAAACTGTTTTTT.

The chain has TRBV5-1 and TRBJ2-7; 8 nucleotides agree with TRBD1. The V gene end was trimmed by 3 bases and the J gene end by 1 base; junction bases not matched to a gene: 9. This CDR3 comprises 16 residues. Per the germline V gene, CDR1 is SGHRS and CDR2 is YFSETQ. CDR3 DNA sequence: TGCGCCAGCAGCTCGGGCGCCCGGGACAGGTCCTACGAGCAGTACTTC. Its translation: CASSSGARDRSYEQYF.

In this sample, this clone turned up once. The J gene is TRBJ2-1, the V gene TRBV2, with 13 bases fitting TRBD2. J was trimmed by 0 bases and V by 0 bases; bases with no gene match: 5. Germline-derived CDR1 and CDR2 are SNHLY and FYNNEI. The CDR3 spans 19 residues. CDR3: CASSEARTSGGSSYNEQFF. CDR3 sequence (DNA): TGTGCCAGCAGTGAAGCGCGGACTAGCGGGGGATCCTCCTACAATGAGCAGTTCTTC.

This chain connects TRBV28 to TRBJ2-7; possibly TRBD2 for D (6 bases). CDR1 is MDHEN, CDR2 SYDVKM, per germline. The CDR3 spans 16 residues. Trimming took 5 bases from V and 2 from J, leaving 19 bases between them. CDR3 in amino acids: CASSPLLPGVTYEQYF. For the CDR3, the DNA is TGTGCCAGCAGTCCCCTATTGCCGGGAGTCACCTACGAGCAGTACTTC.

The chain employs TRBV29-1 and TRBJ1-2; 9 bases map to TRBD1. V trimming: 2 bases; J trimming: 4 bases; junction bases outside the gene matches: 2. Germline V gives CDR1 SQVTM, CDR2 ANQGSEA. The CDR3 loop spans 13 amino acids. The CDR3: CSVETGGVYGYTF. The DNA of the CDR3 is TGCAGCGTTGAAACAGGGGGCGTCTATGGCTACACCTTC.

This chain's CDR3 is CASSLSGGSTDTQYF. The CDR3 coding sequence is TGTGCCAGCAGCCTTAGCGGGGGGAGCACAGATACGCAGTATTTT. The J gene is TRBJ2-3, the V gene TRBV28, with 10 bases aligning to TRBD2. CDR3 size: 15 residues. J lost 0 bases, V lost 6 bases, and 3 bases had no gene match. Germline V gene lookup returns CDR1 MDHEN and CDR2 SYDVKM.

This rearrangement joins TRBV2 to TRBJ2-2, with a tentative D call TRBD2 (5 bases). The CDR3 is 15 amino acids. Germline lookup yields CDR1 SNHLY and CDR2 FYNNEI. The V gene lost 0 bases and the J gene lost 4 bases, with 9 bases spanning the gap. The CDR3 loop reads CASSEAPLGTGELFF. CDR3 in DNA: TGTGCCAGCAGTGAAGCCCCACTAGGCACCGGGGAGCTGTTTTTT.

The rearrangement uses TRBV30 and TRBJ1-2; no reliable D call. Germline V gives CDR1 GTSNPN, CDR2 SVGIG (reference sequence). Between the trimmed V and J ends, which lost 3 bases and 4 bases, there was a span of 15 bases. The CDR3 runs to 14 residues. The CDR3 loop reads CAWSVGWYGYGYTF. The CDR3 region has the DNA TGTGCCTGGAGCGTCGGGTGGTACGGCTATGGCTACACCTTC. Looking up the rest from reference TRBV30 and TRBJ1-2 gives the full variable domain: SQTIHQWPATLVQPVGSPLSLECTVEGTSNPNLYWYRQAAGRGLQLLFYSVGIGQISSEVPQNLSASRPQDRQFILSSKKLLLSDSGFYLCAWSVGWYGYGYTFGSGTRLTVV.

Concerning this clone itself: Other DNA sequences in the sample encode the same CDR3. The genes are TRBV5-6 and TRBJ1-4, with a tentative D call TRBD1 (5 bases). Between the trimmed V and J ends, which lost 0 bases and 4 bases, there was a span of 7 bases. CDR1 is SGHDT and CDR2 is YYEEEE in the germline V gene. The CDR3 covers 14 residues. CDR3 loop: CASSLGQGNEKLFF. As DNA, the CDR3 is TGTGCCAGCAGCTTGGGGCAGGGTAATGAAAAACTGTTTTTT.

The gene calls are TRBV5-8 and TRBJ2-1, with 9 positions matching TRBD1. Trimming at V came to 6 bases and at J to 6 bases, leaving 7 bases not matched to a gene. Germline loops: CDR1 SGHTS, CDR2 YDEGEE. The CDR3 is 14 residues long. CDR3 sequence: CASNPGTGPNEQFF. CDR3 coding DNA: TGTGCCAGCAATCCCGGGACAGGGCCCAATGAGCAGTTCTTC.

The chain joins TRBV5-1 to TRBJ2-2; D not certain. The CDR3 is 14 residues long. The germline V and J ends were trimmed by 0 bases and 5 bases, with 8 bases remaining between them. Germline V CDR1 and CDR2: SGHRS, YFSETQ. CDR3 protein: CASSLAGMTGELFF. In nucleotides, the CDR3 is TGCGCCAGCAGCTTGGCGGGTATGACCGGGGAGCTGTTTTTT.

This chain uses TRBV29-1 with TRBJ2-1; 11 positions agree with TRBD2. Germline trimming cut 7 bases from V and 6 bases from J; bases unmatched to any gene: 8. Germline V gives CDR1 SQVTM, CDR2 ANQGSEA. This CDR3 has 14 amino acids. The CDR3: CSASLAGGGNEQFF. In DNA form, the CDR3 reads TGCAGCGCCTCCCTAGCGGGAGGAGGCAATGAGCAGTTCTTC.

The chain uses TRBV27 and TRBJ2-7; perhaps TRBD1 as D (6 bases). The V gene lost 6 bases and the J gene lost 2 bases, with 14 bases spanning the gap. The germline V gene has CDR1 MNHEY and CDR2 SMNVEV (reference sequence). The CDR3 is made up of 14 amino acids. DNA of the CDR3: TGTGCCAGCAGCCTTCTTACAGGGCCCTACGAGCAGTACTTC. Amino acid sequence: CASSLLTGPYEQYF.

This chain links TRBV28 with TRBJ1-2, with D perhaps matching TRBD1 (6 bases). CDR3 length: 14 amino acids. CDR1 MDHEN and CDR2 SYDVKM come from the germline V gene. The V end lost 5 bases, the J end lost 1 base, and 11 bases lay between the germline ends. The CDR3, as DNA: TGTGCCAGCAGTAAGACAGGTTTTAACTATGGCTACACCTTC. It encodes CASSKTGFNYGYTF.

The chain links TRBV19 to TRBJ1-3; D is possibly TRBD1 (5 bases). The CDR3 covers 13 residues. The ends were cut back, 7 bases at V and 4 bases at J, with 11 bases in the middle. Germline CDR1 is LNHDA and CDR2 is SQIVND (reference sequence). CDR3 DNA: TGTGCCAGTACTGGACATGTGGGAAACACCATATATTTT. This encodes CASTGHVGNTIYF. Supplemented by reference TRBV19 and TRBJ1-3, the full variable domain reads DGGITQSPKYLFRKEGQNVTLSCEQNLNHDAMYWYRQDPGQGLRLIYYSQIVNDFQKGDIAEGYSVSREKKESFPLTVTSAQKNPTAFYLCASTGHVGNTIYFGEGSWLTVV.

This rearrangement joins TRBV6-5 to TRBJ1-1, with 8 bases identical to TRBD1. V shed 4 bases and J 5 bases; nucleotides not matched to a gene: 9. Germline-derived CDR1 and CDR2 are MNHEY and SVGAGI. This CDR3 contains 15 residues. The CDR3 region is CASSLWQGARTEAFF. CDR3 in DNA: TGTGCCAGCAGTTTATGGCAGGGGGCGAGGACTGAAGCTTTCTTT.

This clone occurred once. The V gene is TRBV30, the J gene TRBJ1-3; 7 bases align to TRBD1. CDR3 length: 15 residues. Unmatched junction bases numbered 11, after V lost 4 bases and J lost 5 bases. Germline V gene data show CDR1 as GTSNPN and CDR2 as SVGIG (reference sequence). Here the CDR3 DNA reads TGTGCCTGGAACCTCCAGGCAGGGGGACGAAACACCATATATTTT. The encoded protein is CAWNLQAGGRNTIYF.